This T cell receptor (beta chain) was recorded in a study of OX40 agonist ivuxolimab in advanced cancers. Study-level information: Males comprised around 78% of the group, whose mean age was about 62 years (range roughly 23 to 80). Eligibility admitted prior anti-PD-1, anti-PD-L1 or anti-CTLA-4 therapy; roughly 39% had some.

Study observations and caveats: Relative to CD4+ cells, CD8+ T cells on average had more expanded clones.

On this clone: Its antigen remains unknown.

Generated by immunoSEQ multiplex PCR, the TCRdb table keeps only in-frame clones and is missing some. The table records tens of thousands of clones, around 86% of them present only once. Trimming took 1 base from V and 8 from J, leaving 14 bases between them. The CDR3 spans 14 residues. Germline values: CDR1 MGHRA, CDR2 YSYEKL. This chain links TRBV4-1 with TRBJ1-2; D remains unclear. The sequence came from an adult with an advanced solid tumor such as melanoma, head and neck, liver or kidney cancer. Here the sequenced sample was CD4+ or CD8+ T cells sorted from blood, taken in a trial of the OX40 agonist ivuxolimab. In nucleotides, the CDR3 is TGCGCCAGCAGCCAAGGAACCGTGGGCTCGGGCTACACCTTC. Translation gives CASSQGTVGSGYTF.